The 24 T cell receptor beta chains below all came from one sample that was sequenced in a study of blood T cell repertoires in COVID-19. Sequenced by immunoSEQ multiplex PCR; TCRdb stores in-frame clones only, minus some. The table has fewer than 350,000 clones, approximately 91% seen once; the top ten hold about 2%. Source material: PBMCs or T cells enriched from blood (not recorded which). These receptors originate from a woman aged 40 to 50 with acute COVID-19.

The chain carries TRBV12-3 or TRBV12-4 and TRBJ2-1; the D is unclear. The CDR3 sequence is 12 residues long. V was shortened by 5 bases and J by 5 bases, with 7 bases between the two germline ends. CDR3 amino acids: CASSHLHNEQFF. The CDR3 nucleotides are TGTGCCAGCAGTCACCTACACAATGAGCAGTTCTTC.

V and J are TRBV5-4 and TRBJ2-5; 9 bases line up with TRBD2. Germline lookup yields CDR1 SGHNT and CDR2 YYREEE (reference sequence). Losses at the gene ends were 4 bases for V and 5 bases for J; bases not matched to a gene: 15. The CDR3 has 17 residues. CDR3 sequence reads: CASSPGGLANQGETQYF. CDR3 nucleotides: TGTGCCAGCAGCCCCGGCGGACTAGCGAACCAGGGGGAGACCCAGTACTTC.

J is TRBJ2-3 and V is TRBV30; TRBD2 is a possible D gene (5 bases). This CDR3 spans 15 amino acids. V lost 1 base to trimming and J lost 2 bases, with 13 bases between them. CDR1 GTSNPN and CDR2 SVGIG come from the germline V gene (reference sequence). DNA of the CDR3: TGTGCCTGGAGTGAGCGGACCTCGTTCACAGATACGCAGTATTTT. Amino acids: CAWSERTSFTDTQYF. The variable domain in full, with the rest retrieved from reference TRBV30 and TRBJ2-3, is SQTIHQWPATLVQPVGSPLSLECTVEGTSNPNLYWYRQAAGRGLQLLFYSVGIGQISSEVPQNLSASRPQDRQFILSSKKLLLSDSGFYLCAWSERTSFTDTQYFGPGTRLTVL.

The chain combines TRBV5-8 with TRBJ2-1, with a tentative D call TRBD2 (6 bases). V lost 1 base to trimming and J lost 4 bases, with 12 bases between them. CDR3 length: 15 residues. Germline assignment: CDR1 SGHTS and CDR2 YDEGEE. This chain's CDR3 is CASSLRGSYYNEQFF. CDR3 coding DNA: TGTGCCAGCAGCTTGCGGGGGTCCTATTACAATGAGCAGTTCTTC.

The genes are TRBV3-1 (or the pseudogene TRBV3-2) and TRBJ2-7, with D maybe TRBD1 (5 bases). The CDR3 consists of 15 residues. Between the trimmed V and J ends, which lost 4 bases and 2 bases, there was a span of 15 bases. Germline V lookup: CDR1 LGHDT, CDR2 YNNKEL (reference sequence). The CDR3 DNA reads as TGTGCCAGCAGCCCCTCAAGGACACACACCTACGAGCAGTACTTC. Translated: CASSPSRTHTYEQYF.

The chain links TRBV5-4 to TRBJ2-5, with 9 bases lining up with TRBD2. The CDR3 spans 15 residues. Germline CDR1 reads SGHNT; CDR2 reads YYREEE (reference sequence). With V trimmed by 4 bases and J by 1 base, 5 bases remained unmatched. This CDR3 reads CASSLSGGLQETQYF. The CDR3 DNA reads as TGTGCCAGCAGCCTAAGCGGGGGGCTCCAAGAGACCCAGTACTTC.

This clone was observed a single time. This chain uses TRBV7-2 with TRBJ1-2; 8 nucleotides line up with TRBD1. Germline CDR1 and CDR2: SGHTA and FQGNSA. Unmatched junction bases numbered 6, after V lost 4 bases and J lost 5 bases. The CDR3 is 14 residues long. Written as DNA, the CDR3 is TGTGCCAGCAGCTCCGACAGGGGAGGATATGGCTACACCTTC. Translation gives CASSSDRGGYGYTF.

The gene calls are TRBV2 and TRBJ2-7; 7 nucleotides agree with TRBD2. V shed 7 bases and J 2 bases; nucleotides not matched to a gene: 8. The CDR3 spans 14 residues. CDR1 and CDR2 from the germline V gene are SNHLY and FYNNEI. CDR3 loop: CASKWEGRAYEQYF. DNA for the CDR3: TGTGCCAGCAAATGGGAGGGGAGGGCCTACGAGCAGTACTTC.

The chain is built from TRBV19 and TRBJ1-1; TRBD1 agrees at 7 bases. V dropped 1 base and J dropped 4; count of bases not matched to a gene: 12. The CDR3 has 17 amino acids. Per germline, CDR1 LNHDA and CDR2 SQIVND (reference sequence). The CDR3 region has the DNA TGTGCCAGTAGTATAGTCCCGGGACAGAGAGGGGGCACTGAAGCTTTCTTT. This encodes CASSIVPGQRGGTEAFF.

The V gene is TRBV18, the J gene TRBJ2-5; TRBD2 might be the D (5 bases). This CDR3 is 13 amino acids long. Germline CDR1 is KGHSH and CDR2 is LQKENI. Trimming left V 3 bases short and J 3 bases short, with 8 bases between. CDR3 DNA: TGTGCCAGCTCACCGATGGGAGAAGAGACCCAGTACTTC. It translates to CASSPMGEETQYF.

The chain recombines TRBV5-5 with TRBJ1-4, with 10 bases fitting TRBD1. V shed 4 bases and J 7 bases; nucleotides not matched to a gene: 10. The V gene's germline CDR1 is SGHKS and CDR2 YYEKEE (reference sequence). This CDR3 region has 16 residues. The CDR3 is CASSIRDRGSGEKLFF. The CDR3 DNA follows: TGTGCCAGCAGCATCCGGGACAGGGGATCAGGTGAAAAACTGTTTTTT.

The genes are TRBV11-2 and TRBJ2-1; TRBD2 matches 9 bases. There are 15 residues in the CDR3. Trimming removed 1 base from V and 8 bases from J; junction bases left unmatched: 6. Germline CDR1 reads SGHAT; CDR2 reads FQNNGV. CDR3 loop: CASSLVASGTDEQFF. For the CDR3, the DNA is TGTGCCAGCAGCTTAGTGGCTAGCGGGACCGATGAGCAGTTCTTC.

The chain uses TRBV28 and TRBJ1-2; D is undetermined. CDR3 length equals 15 residues. In germline, CDR1 is MDHEN, CDR2 SYDVKM. V dropped 5 bases and J dropped 4 bases, with 17 bases sitting between them. For the CDR3, the DNA is TGTGCCAGCAGTCCCCTTAGCACCCATGGCTATGGCTACACCTTC. It specifies CASSPLSTHGYGYTF.

The chain links TRBV19 to TRBJ2-6, with no clear D. Germline values: CDR1 LNHDA, CDR2 SQIVND (reference sequence). This CDR3 region has 15 residues. The germline V and J ends were trimmed by 7 bases and 0 bases, with 10 bases remaining between them. The CDR3 region is CASTPASSGANVLTF. In DNA, the CDR3 is TGTGCCAGTACCCCTGCTAGCTCTGGGGCCAACGTCCTGACTTTC.

The chain is built from TRBV25-1 and TRBJ1-2; D is ambiguous. Germline CDR1 and CDR2: MGHDK and SYGVNS. The length of the CDR3 is 13 residues. Trimming removed 6 bases from V and 4 bases from J, with 12 bases in between. CDR3 nucleotides: TGTGCCAGCAGCCCCCCAGAGGGCTATGGCTACACCTTC. It specifies CASSPPEGYGYTF.

The rearrangement joins TRBV11-2 to TRBJ2-1, with 12 bases identical to TRBD2. This CDR3 has 16 amino acids. Germline V lookup: CDR1 SGHAT, CDR2 FQNNGV. With V trimmed by 5 bases and J by 4 bases, 6 bases remained unmatched. The CDR3 sequence is CASSLLTSGGYNEQFF. Written as DNA, the CDR3 is TGTGCCAGCAGCCTCCTGACTAGCGGGGGTTACAATGAGCAGTTCTTC.

This chain uses TRBV29-1 with TRBJ2-3, with TRBD2 identical over 8 bases. This CDR3 has 15 residues. V was clipped by 4 bases and J by 0 bases; unmatched bases: 6. Germline values: CDR1 SQVTM, CDR2 ANQGSEA. CDR3 in amino acids: CSVGRASGSTDTQYF. CDR3 DNA sequence: TGCAGCGTTGGGCGGGCTAGCGGGAGCACAGATACGCAGTATTTT.

This sequence joins TRBV6-5 and TRBJ1-2; TRBD1 agrees at 7 bases. This CDR3 contains 13 residues. Trimming cost V 7 bases and J 3 bases; bases outside gene matches: 5. From germline, CDR1 is MNHEY and CDR2 SVGAGI. In DNA form, the CDR3 reads TGTGCCAGCACCCGCGGGACAGACTATGGCTACACCTTC. Protein product: CASTRGTDYGYTF.

V and J are TRBV3-1 (or the pseudogene TRBV3-2) and TRBJ2-3; 12 positions agree with TRBD2. CDR3 length: 17 residues. The V and J ends lost 3 bases and 3 bases, in that order; junction bases with no gene match: 7. Germline V gene sequence: CDR1 LGHDT, CDR2 YNNKEL (reference sequence). CDR3 sequence: CASSQDLAGGITDTQYF. The CDR3 coding sequence is TGTGCCAGCAGCCAGGATCTAGCGGGGGGGATAACAGATACGCAGTATTTT.

This clone was seen only once. The J gene is TRBJ2-1, the V gene TRBV4-2; TRBD2 aligns across 12 bases. The germline V gene has CDR1 LGHNA and CDR2 YNFKEQ. J was trimmed by 8 bases and V by 0 bases; bases with no gene match: 2. This CDR3 contains 15 residues. DNA for the CDR3: TGTGCCAGCAGCCAAGAGACTAGCGGGAGCTATGAGCAGTTCTTC. It encodes CASSQETSGSYEQFF.

The J gene is TRBJ2-3, the V gene TRBV4-1, with TRBD2 identical over 9 bases. This CDR3 contains 18 residues. Per germline, CDR1 MGHRA and CDR2 YSYEKL. The trim removed 1 base at V and 4 bases at J, leaving 12 bases unmatched. The CDR3 DNA follows: TGCGCCAGCAGCCAAGGTTTCCTAGCGGGACGGGGCCCAGATACGCAGTATTTT. Translating gives CASSQGFLAGRGPDTQYF.

V gene TRBV11-2 combines with J gene TRBJ2-3; possibly TRBD1 for D (6 bases). Germline-derived CDR1 and CDR2 are SGHAT and FQNNGV. The length of the CDR3 is 15 residues. The V gene lost 4 bases and the J gene lost 0 bases, with 11 bases spanning the gap. CDR3 coding DNA: TGTGCCAGCAGCTCTTGGGGGCGTAGCACAGATACGCAGTATTTT. Translating gives CASSSWGRSTDTQYF.

DNA of the CDR3: TGTGCCAGCAGTTCCCTGGGACAGGGCAAACCCTACGAGCAGTACTTC. Encoded protein: CASSSLGQGKPYEQYF. The rearrangement uses TRBV28 and TRBJ2-7; 9 positions agree with TRBD1. Germline values: CDR1 MDHEN, CDR2 SYDVKM. J lost 2 bases, V lost 4 bases, and 9 bases had no gene match. The CDR3 runs 16 residues.

V is TRBV2 and J is TRBJ2-3, with a weak D call TRBD2 (5 bases). The V end lost 6 bases, the J end lost 8 bases, and 18 bases lay between the germline ends. The CDR3 has 14 amino acids. Germline lookup yields CDR1 SNHLY and CDR2 FYNNEI. The CDR3 bases are TGTGCCAGCAGCGCCCAATCACGGGAAACTACGCAGTATTTT. Amino acids: CASSAQSRETTQYF.